Following are 19 T cell receptor beta chains from one sample sequenced in a study of T cell repertoires in cytomegalovirus infection. One entry per CDR3 protein results from TCRdb running MiXCR on the reads. Among approximately 400,000 distinct CDR3 sequences listed, approximately 30% were seen once. The source material was PBMCs. These receptors were collected from a human donor in good health (CMV status not recorded). Some clones in this sample may be carry-over from other donors' samples.

CDR3 DNA: TGCGCCAGCAGCTTGCATCTGGCGGCCAGTTACACAGATACGCAGTATTTT. It specifies CASSLHLAASYTDTQYF. V usage is TRBV5-1 and J usage is TRBJ2-3; no firm D call. Germline lookup yields CDR1 SGHRS and CDR2 YFSETQ. The V end lost 1 base, the J end lost 2 bases, and 17 bases lay between the germline ends. This CDR3 region has 17 residues.

Only a few counts were recorded for this clonotype. The chain is built from TRBV13 and TRBJ1-6, with D possibly being TRBD1 (5 bases). Germline CDR1 and CDR2: PRHDT and FYEKMQ (reference sequence). V was trimmed by 5 bases and J by 3 bases, leaving 14 bases between them. This CDR3 comprises 16 residues. CDR3 coding DNA: TGTGCCAGCAGCGGACCGGGGACGGGCTATAATTCACCCCTCCACTTT. Translation gives CASSGPGTGYNSPLHF.

The chain uses TRBV9 and TRBJ2-3, with a possible D match to TRBD2 (5 bases). Germline V gene lookup returns CDR1 SGDLS and CDR2 YYNGEE. The CDR3 length is 17 residues. Trimming shortened V by 0 bases and J by 2 bases, and 16 bases separated the two germline ends. The CDR3 sequence is CASSVGPDSGYTDTQYF. CDR3 bases: TGTGCCAGCAGCGTAGGCCCGGACTCTGGATACACAGATACGCAGTATTTT.

This clonotype was detected many times. The chain has TRBV7-2 and TRBJ2-5; the D gene is possibly TRBD2 (7 bases). Trimming removed 4 bases at V and 2 bases at J, with 17 bases between. This CDR3 has 16 residues. CDR1 is SGHTA and CDR2 is FQGNSA in the germline V gene. This chain's CDR3 is CASSSPSGGRQETQYF. The CDR3 nucleotides read TGTGCCAGCAGCTCTCCCTCGGGGGGCAGGCAAGAGACCCAGTACTTC.

This clonotype was picked up a small number of times. This sequence joins TRBV4-2 and TRBJ2-3, with TRBD2 matching 8 bases. The CDR3 consists of 15 residues. J gave up 2 bases and V 4 bases, and 5 bases lay outside the gene matches. Per the germline V gene, CDR1 is LGHNA and CDR2 is YNFKEQ. The CDR3 sequence is CASSPGTSSTDTQYF. CDR3 in DNA: TGTGCCAGCAGCCCCGGGACTAGTTCCACAGATACGCAGTATTTT.

A remark on this clonotype: A much larger clone lies a single base off, so this may be a read error. Since the CDR3 does not end with the conserved phenylalanine or tryptophan, this likely comes from a read error. The chain employs TRBV12-3 or TRBV12-4 and TRBJ2-1, with TRBD1 identical over 7 bases. The ends lost 6 bases at V and 2 bases at J; junction bases unmatched: 1. The CDR3 is 13 amino acids. CDR3 residues: CASRGTAYNEQFL. CDR3 DNA sequence: TGTGCCAGCAGGGGGACAGCCTACAATGAGCAGTTCTTA.

This clonotype has at least ten counts. The V and J genes are TRBV7-2 and TRBJ2-5; either TRBD1 or TRBD2 may supply D (5 bases each). From germline, CDR1 is SGHTA and CDR2 FQGNSA. The CDR3 extends over 13 amino acids. Trimming cost V 5 bases and J 2 bases, with 9 bases left between them. The CDR3 loop is CASSQGRQETQYF. DNA of the CDR3: TGTGCCAGCAGCCAGGGACGGCAAGAGACCCAGTACTTC.

The V and J genes are TRBV11-2 and TRBJ2-5, with TRBD2 identical over 15 bases. CDR3 length: 16 amino acids. The J segment lost 4 bases and the V segment lost 1 base, leaving 1 base of the junction unmatched. Germline V CDR1 and CDR2: SGHAT, FQNNGV. CDR3 sequence (DNA): TGTGCCAGCAGCTTAGGGGGACTAGCGGGGGGAGAGACCCAGTACTTC. It specifies CASSLGGLAGGETQYF.

Ten or more counts support this clonotype. The DNA of the CDR3 is TGTGCCAGCAGCTTAGCAGAGTTGAACACTGAAGCTTTCTTT. As protein: CASSLAELNTEAFF. The genes are TRBV7-8 and TRBJ1-1; no clear D gene. CDR1 SGHVS and CDR2 FQNEAQ come from the germline V gene. V was trimmed by 0 bases and J by 0 bases, leaving 5 bases between them. This CDR3 has 14 residues.

The chain joins TRBV7-2 to TRBJ1-5; weak D call: TRBD1 (5 bases). The CDR3 consists of 17 residues. V lost 9 bases to trimming and J lost 1 base, with 22 bases between them. Germline V lookup: CDR1 SGHTA, CDR2 FQGNSA. For the CDR3, the DNA is TGTGCCAGAAGCCCGGAGCTAGACAGTGTAAGCAATCAGCCCCAGCATTTT. Translation gives CARSPELDSVSNQPQHF.

Notes on this clonotype: The junction differs from germline at one of its ends, possibly a read error. The rearrangement joins TRBV6-8 to TRBJ2-7, with D perhaps TRBD1 or TRBD2 (5 bases each). The germline V gene has CDR1 MNHGY and CDR2 SAAAGT. The CDR3 has 13 residues. The CDR3 protein is CAISSGTHYEQYF. CDR3 coding DNA: TGTGCCATCAGTTCCGGGACCCACTACGAGCAGTACTTC.

The table lists this clonotype with many counts. The rearrangement links TRBV25-1 to TRBJ2-3; D gene uncertain. The CDR3 has 11 amino acids. The ends were cut back, 6 bases at V and 6 bases at J, with 7 bases in the middle. Per the germline V gene, CDR1 is MGHDK and CDR2 is SYGVNS. CDR3 in amino acids: CASRMGDTQYF. The CDR3 coding sequence is TGTGCCAGCAGGATGGGGGATACGCAGTATTTT.

With regard to this clonotype: At one end, the junction sequence differs from germline, possibly due to a read error. The J gene is TRBJ2-2, the V gene TRBV7-9, with 11 bases aligning to TRBD2. In germline, CDR1 is SEHNR, CDR2 FQNEAQ (reference sequence). The CDR3 totals 17 residues. CDR3 DNA sequence: TGTGTCAGCAGACGAACTAGCGGGGGCACCAACACCGGGGAGCTGTTTTTT. Amino acid sequence: CVSRRTSGGTNTGELFF.

This clonotype showed up just a few times. The gene calls are TRBV12-3 or TRBV12-4 and TRBJ1-5; D is undetermined. Trimming cost V 3 bases and J 4 bases, with 10 bases left between them. This CDR3 is built from 14 residues. In nucleotides, the CDR3 is TGTGCCAGCAGTTTCGCGGATGAGAATCAGCCCCAGCATTTT. It translates to CASSFADENQPQHF.

This clonotype has only a few counts. The chain carries TRBV15 and TRBJ1-5; 7 bases line up with TRBD1. This CDR3 spans 15 amino acids. The J segment lost 1 base and the V segment lost 5 bases, leaving 5 bases of the junction unmatched. The germline V gene has CDR1 LNHNV and CDR2 YYDKDF (reference sequence). CDR3: CATSAQGGSNQPQHF. In DNA, the CDR3 is TGTGCCACCAGCGCTCAGGGGGGAAGCAATCAGCCCCAGCATTTT.

The chain employs TRBV20-1 and TRBJ2-7; D possibly corresponds to TRBD1 (5 bases). The germline CDR1 and CDR2 sequences are DFQATT and SNEGSKA (reference sequence). The CDR3 consists of 14 residues. Trimming took 5 bases from V and 3 from J, leaving 17 bases between them. The CDR3: CSALDSIRDYEQYF. As DNA, the CDR3 is TGCAGTGCTCTAGACAGTATCCGAGACTACGAGCAGTACTTC.

This clonotype turned up a few times. This chain joins TRBV7-9 and TRBJ2-5; unclear D gene. The V end was cut by 2 bases, the J end by 5 bases, with 6 bases between. The germline V gene has CDR1 SEHNR and CDR2 FQNEAQ (reference sequence). The CDR3 length is 12 residues. As DNA, the CDR3 is TGTGCCAGCAGCTTAAATAGTGAGACCCAGTACTTC. Translating gives CASSLNSETQYF. Full variable domain (remainder filled in from reference TRBV7-9 and TRBJ2-5): DTGVSQNPRHKITKRGQNVTFRCDPISEHNRLYWYRQTLGQGPEFLTYFQNEAQLEKSRLLSDRFSAERPKGSFSTLEIQRTEQGDSAMYLCASSLNSETQYFGPGTRLLVL.

This clonotype was recorded at least ten times. The V call is TRBV6-1, the J call TRBJ2-7; TRBD1 matches 9 bases. Germline assignment: CDR1 MNHNS and CDR2 SASEGT. J lost 7 bases, V lost 5 bases, and 15 bases had no gene match. The CDR3 has 16 residues. The CDR3 protein is CASSIGPETGGREQYF. The CDR3 bases are TGTGCCAGCAGTATAGGGCCTGAGACAGGGGGACGGGAGCAGTACTTC.

V gene TRBV20-1 combines with J gene TRBJ2-1; 13 bases line up with TRBD2. The CDR3 extends over 17 amino acids. Germline V gene data show CDR1 as DFQATT and CDR2 as SNEGSKA (reference sequence). The ends lost 4 bases at V and 2 bases at J; junction bases unmatched: 8. CDR3 loop: CSAKEWTSGGPYNEQFF. For the CDR3, the DNA is TGCAGTGCTAAGGAGTGGACTAGCGGGGGTCCCTACAATGAGCAGTTCTTC.